This T cell receptor (beta chain) was recovered during a study of identical twins. The CDR3 consists of 15 residues. Germline V gene lookup returns CDR1 MGHRA and CDR2 YSYEKL. Germline trimming cut 1 base from V and 5 bases from J; bases unmatched to any gene: 5. TCRdb itself ran the 5' RACE reads through MiXCR, one entry per CDR3 protein. The sample shows about 280,000 distinct CDR3 sequences, around 8.8% of them seen only once. Whole-study results and caveats: Insertions ran lower in abundant cord blood beta clonotypes, though not in memory repertoires. Modeled out-of-frame TCR alpha sharing in monozygotic twins fell below observed levels.

In regard to this clonotype: Its matching antigen is unknown.

In addition, the sample was reused for a study of yellow fever vaccine responses in identical twins.

The TCR was taken from a woman under 30 in good health. Specimen: memory (CD45RO+) T cells sorted from blood. The genes are TRBV4-1 and TRBJ2-1; TRBD2 aligns across 7 bases. CDR3 residues: CASSQGLAEHNEQFF. CDR3 nucleotides: TGCGCCAGCAGCCAAGGGCTAGCGGAACACAATGAGCAGTTCTTC.